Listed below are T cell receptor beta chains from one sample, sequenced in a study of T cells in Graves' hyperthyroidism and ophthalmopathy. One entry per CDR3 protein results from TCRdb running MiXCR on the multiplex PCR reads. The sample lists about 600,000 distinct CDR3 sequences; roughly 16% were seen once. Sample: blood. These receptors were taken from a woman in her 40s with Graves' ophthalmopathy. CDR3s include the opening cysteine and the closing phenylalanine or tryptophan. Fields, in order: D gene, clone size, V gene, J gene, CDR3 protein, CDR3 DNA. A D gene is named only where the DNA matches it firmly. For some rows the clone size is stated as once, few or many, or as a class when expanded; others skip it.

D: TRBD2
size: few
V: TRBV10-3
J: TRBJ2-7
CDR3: CAISERGGEQYF
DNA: TGTGCCATCAGTGAGCGGGGGGGGGAGCAGTACTTC

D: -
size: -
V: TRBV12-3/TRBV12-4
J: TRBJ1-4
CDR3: CASSPSVGLNEKLFF
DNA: TGTGCCAGCAGCCCATCGGTCGGGCTCAATGAAAAACTGTTTTTT

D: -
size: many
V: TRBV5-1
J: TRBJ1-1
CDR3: CASTPGQGMSTEAFF
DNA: TGCGCCAGTACCCCCGGGCAGGGAATGAGCACTGAAGCTTTCTTT

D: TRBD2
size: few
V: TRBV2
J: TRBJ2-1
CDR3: CASRAIAGGGPHEQFF
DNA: TGTGCCAGCAGGGCTATAGCGGGAGGTGGTCCGCATGAGCAGTTCTTC

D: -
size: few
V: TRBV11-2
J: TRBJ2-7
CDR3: CASSVEVGYEQYF
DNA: TGTGCCAGTAGTGTCGAGGTCGGGTACGAGCAGTACTTC

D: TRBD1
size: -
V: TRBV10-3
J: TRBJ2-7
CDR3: CAISPPGGYEQYF
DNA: TGTGCCATCAGTCCCCCAGGGGGCTACGAGCAGTACTTC

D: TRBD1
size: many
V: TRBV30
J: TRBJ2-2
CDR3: CAWSLGQRTTGELFF
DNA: TGTGCCTGGAGTCTGGGACAGCGAACAACCGGGGAGCTGTTTTTT

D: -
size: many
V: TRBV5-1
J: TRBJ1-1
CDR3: CASSLKAEAGTEAFF
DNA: TGCGCCAGCAGCTTGAAGGCGGAAGCGGGCACTGAAGCTTTCTTT

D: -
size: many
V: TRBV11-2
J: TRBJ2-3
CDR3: CASRRSLIEDTQYF
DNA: TGTGCCAGCAGACGGTCCCTCATAGAGGATACGCAGTATTTT

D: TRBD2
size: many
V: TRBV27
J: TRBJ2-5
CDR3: CASRSGGAQETQYF
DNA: TGTGCCAGCAGGTCGGGGGGGGCCCAAGAGACCCAGTACTTC

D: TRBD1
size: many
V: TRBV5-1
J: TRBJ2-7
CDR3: CASSTGQIYEQYF
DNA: TGCGCCAGCAGCACGGGACAGATCTACGAGCAGTACTTC

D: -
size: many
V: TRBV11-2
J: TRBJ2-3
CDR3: CASSLDATENTDTQYF
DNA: TGTGCCAGCAGCTTAGATGCCACGGAGAACACAGATACGCAGTATTTT

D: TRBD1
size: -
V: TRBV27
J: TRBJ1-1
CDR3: CASSPGTGAVDTEAFF
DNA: TGTGCCAGCAGTCCCGGGACAGGGGCTGTGGACACTGAAGCTTTCTTT

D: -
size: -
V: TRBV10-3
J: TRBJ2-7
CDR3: CAISESRGNEQYF
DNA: TGTGCCATCAGTGAGTCGAGGGGGAACGAGCAGTACTTC

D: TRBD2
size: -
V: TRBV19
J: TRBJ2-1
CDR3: CASSGTSVINEQFF
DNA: TGTGCCAGTAGTGGGACTAGCGTAATCAATGAGCAGTTCTTC

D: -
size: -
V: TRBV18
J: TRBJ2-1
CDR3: CASSPLMRASSYNEQFF
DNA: TGTGCCAGCTCACCACTTATGAGAGCGAGCTCCTACAATGAGCAGTTCTTC

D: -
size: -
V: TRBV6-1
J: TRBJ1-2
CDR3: CASSGFWGSGYGYTF
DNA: TGTGCCAGCAGTGGATTTTGGGGTTCGGGCTATGGCTACACCTTC